A selection of T cell receptor beta chains follows, all from one sample in a study of T-cell memory formation after mild COVID-19. TCRdb analysed the 5' RACE reads with MiXCR anew, one entry per CDR3 protein. This sample has 200,000 to 300,000 distinct CDR3 sequences, with 16% found just once. What was sequenced was PBMCs or a T cell subset sorted from them (not recorded which). These receptors were taken from a man aged 18 to 29 who had mild COVID-19 (a few samples of this study predate the infection). Cell type and time point are not known. Both conserved end residues are part of each CDR3. Fields, in order: J gene, V gene, D gene, clone size, CDR3 protein, CDR3 DNA. A D gene is named only where the DNA matches it firmly. Only part of the rows carry a size: once, few, many, or a class if the clone is expanded.

TRBJ2-1 TRBV7-9 TRBD1 . CASSSRLRDSQFF TGTGCCAGCAGCTCAAGGCTCCGGGACAGCCAGTTCTTC
TRBJ2-3 TRBV7-8 TRBD2 . CASSLYRALAGGDTQYF TGTGCCAGCAGCTTATATAGGGCGCTAGCGGGGGGTGATACGCAGTATTTT
TRBJ1-2 TRBV7-9 . . CASSLAWAARRGYTF TGTGCCAGCAGCTTAGCGTGGGCAGCCCGTCGTGGCTACACCTTC
TRBJ1-4 TRBV6-6 . . CASRVGVEELFF TGTGCCAGCAGGGTGGGGGTAGAAGAACTGTTTTTT
TRBJ1-5 TRBV6-5 TRBD1 few CASSPTQGAGQPQHF TGTGCCAGCAGCCCCACACAGGGGGCGGGACAGCCCCAGCATTTT
TRBJ1-1 TRBV10-3 . few CAISDAGGTEAFF TGTGCCATCAGTGACGCGGGGGGGACTGAAGCTTTCTTT
TRBJ1-1 TRBV12-5 . . CASGPVREERNTEAFF TGTGCTAGTGGTCCCGTCCGAGAGGAACGAAACACTGAAGCTTTCTTT
TRBJ1-6 TRBV7-2 TRBD1 many CASSPRGSSPLHF TGTGCCAGCAGCCCCAGGGGGAGTTCACCCCTCCACTTT
TRBJ1-1 TRBV6-5 . few CASSYSKSTEAFF TGTGCCAGCAGTTACTCGAAATCCACAGAAGCTTTCTTT
TRBJ2-1 TRBV10-3 TRBD2 . CAIRVAGEVNEQFF TGTGCCATCAGGGTAGCGGGGGAGGTCAATGAGCAGTTCTTC
TRBJ1-1 TRBV6-5 . few CASSYSALLPEAFF TGTGCCAGCAGTTACTCGGCTCTACTTCCTGAAGCTTTCTTT
TRBJ1-2 TRBV28 . few CASSFPTRRLFNYGYTF TGTGCCAGCAGTTTCCCAACCCGAAGACTATTTAACTATGGCTACACCTTC
TRBJ2-5 TRBV7-2 . few CASSLEVSRAGAQYF TGTGCCAGCAGCTTAGAAGTGTCTAGGGCTGGGGCCCAGTACTTC
TRBJ1-4 TRBV2 . . CASSGVGGEKLFF TGTGCCAGCAGTGGCGTCGGGGGCGAAAAACTGTTTTTT
TRBJ1-1 TRBV4-1 . few CASSQDGFGATEAFF TGCGCCAGCAGCCAAGATGGGTTTGGGGCCACTGAAGCTTTCTTT
TRBJ1-1 TRBV6-2/TRBV6-3 . . CASSYSKDVGDTEAFF TGTGCCAGCAGTTACTCGAAAGACGTCGGGGACACTGAAGCTTTCTTT
TRBJ2-2 TRBV12-3/TRBV12-4 . . CASRVRDKAYGELFF TGTGCCAGCAGGGTCCGGGACAAGGCCTACGGGGAGCTGTTTTTT
TRBJ2-7 TRBV27 TRBD2 . CASSFYSGGLVYEQYF TGTGCCAGCAGTTTTTATAGCGGGGGCCTCGTCTACGAGCAGTACTTC
TRBJ1-2 TRBV6-5 . . CASRPAGSTYGYTF TGTGCCAGCAGACCGGCCGGGTCGACCTATGGCTACACCTTC
TRBJ2-1 TRBV11-1 . many CASSQIGTTNEQFF TGTGCCAGCAGCCAAATCGGGACAACCAATGAGCAGTTCTTC
TRBJ2-1 TRBV7-2 TRBD2 few CASSLGGGTYNEQFF TGTGCCAGCAGCTTAGGGGGGGGAACCTACAATGAGCAGTTCTTC
TRBJ1-2 TRBV15 . . CATSSTVWGRADYGYTF TGTGCCACCAGCAGTACCGTTTGGGGCAGGGCGGACTATGGCTACACCTTC